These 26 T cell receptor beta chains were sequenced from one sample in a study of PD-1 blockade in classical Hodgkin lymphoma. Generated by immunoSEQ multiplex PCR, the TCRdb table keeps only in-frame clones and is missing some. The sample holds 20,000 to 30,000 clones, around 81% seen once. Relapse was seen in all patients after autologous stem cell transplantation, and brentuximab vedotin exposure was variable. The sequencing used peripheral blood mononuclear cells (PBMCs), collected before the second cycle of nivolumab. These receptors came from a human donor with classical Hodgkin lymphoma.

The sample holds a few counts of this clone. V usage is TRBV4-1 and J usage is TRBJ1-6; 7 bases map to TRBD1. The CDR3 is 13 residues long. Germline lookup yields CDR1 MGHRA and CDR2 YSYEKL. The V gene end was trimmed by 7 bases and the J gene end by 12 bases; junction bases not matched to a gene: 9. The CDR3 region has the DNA TGCGCCAGCACGGACAGGCTCGAGGGACCCCTCCACTTT. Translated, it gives CASTDRLEGPLHF.

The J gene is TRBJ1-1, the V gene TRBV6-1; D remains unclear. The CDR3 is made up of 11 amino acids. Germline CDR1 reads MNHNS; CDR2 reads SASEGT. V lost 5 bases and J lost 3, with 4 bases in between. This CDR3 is CASSSYTEAFF. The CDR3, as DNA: TGTGCCAGCAGTTCTTACACTGAAGCTTTCTTT.

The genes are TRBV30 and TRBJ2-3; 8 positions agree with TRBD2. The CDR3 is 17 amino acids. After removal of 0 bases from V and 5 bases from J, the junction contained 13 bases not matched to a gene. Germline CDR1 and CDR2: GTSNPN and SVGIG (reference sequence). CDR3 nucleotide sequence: TGTGCCTGGAGTGTAAGTCGTGGTAGCGGGGTTTTAGATACGCAGTATTTT. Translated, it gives CAWSVSRGSGVLDTQYF.

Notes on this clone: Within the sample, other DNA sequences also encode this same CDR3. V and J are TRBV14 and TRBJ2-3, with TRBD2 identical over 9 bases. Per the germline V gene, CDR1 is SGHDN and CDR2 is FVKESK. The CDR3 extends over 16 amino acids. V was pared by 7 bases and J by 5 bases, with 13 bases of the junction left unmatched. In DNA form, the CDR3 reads TGTGCCAGCACCCGCTTTCGCGGGGGGGCGGAAGATACGCAGTATTTT. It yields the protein CASTRFRGGAEDTQYF.

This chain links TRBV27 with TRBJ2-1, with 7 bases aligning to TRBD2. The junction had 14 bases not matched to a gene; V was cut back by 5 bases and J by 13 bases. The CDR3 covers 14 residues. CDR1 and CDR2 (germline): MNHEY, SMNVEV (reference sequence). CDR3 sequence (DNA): TGTGCCAGCAGTGTCGGGGGTAGCGGGTATTTTCAGTTCTTC. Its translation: CASSVGGSGYFQFF.

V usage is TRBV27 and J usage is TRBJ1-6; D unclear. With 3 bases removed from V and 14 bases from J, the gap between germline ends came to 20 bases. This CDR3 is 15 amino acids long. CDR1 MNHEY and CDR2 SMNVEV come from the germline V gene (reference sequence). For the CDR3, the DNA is TGTGCCAGCAGTTTTCTCTCAGCGGGTCCTGAGGCCCTCCACTTT. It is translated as CASSFLSAGPEALHF.

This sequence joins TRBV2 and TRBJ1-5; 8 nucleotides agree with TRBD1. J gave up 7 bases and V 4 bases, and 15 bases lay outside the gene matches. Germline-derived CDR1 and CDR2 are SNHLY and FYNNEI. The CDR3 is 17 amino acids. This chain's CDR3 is CASSGGRDRLWGQPQHF. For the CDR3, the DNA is TGTGCCAGCAGTGGGGGCCGGGACAGGCTTTGGGGACAGCCCCAGCATTTT.

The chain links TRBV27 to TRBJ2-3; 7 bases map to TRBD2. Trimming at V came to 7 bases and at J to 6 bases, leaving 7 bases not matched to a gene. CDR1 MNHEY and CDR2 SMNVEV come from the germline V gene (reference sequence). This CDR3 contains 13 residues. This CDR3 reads CASTMGGSDTQYF. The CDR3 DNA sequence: TGTGCCAGCACCATGGGGGGGTCGGATACGCAGTATTTT.

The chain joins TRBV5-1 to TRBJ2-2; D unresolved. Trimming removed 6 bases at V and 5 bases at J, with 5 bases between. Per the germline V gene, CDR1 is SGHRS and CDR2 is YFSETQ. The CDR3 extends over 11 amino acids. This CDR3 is CASTETGELFF. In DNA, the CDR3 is TGCGCCAGCACCGAGACCGGGGAGCTGTTTTTT.

The CDR3 DNA is TGTGCCAGCAGCCCGTCCGACCGCAAGCGGGTGTGCGCAGATACGCAGTATTTT. Encoded protein: CASSPSDRKRVCADTQYF. The rearrangement uses TRBV21-1 and TRBJ2-3; TRBD2 reflects the table's D call only, with no check against the DNA. TRBV21-1 is classified as a pseudogene. There are 18 residues in the CDR3.

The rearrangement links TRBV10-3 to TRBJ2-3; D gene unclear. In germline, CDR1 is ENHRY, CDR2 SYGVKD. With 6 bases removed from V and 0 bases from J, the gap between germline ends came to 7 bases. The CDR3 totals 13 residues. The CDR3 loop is CAIRNLSTDTQYF. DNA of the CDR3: TGTGCCATCAGGAATCTGAGCACAGATACGCAGTATTTT.

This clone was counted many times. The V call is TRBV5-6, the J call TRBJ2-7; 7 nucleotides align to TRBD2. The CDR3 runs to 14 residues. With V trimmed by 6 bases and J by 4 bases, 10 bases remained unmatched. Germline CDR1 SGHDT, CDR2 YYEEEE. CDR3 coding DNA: TGTGCCAGCACTTCCGAAGAGGGAGGGTACGAGCAGTACTTC. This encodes CASTSEEGGYEQYF.

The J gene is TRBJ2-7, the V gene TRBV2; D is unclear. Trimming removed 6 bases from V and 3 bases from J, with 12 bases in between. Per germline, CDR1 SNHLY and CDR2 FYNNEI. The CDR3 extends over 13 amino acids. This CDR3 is CASSQVRGYEQYF. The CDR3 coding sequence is TGTGCCAGCAGCCAGGTCCGAGGCTACGAGCAGTACTTC.

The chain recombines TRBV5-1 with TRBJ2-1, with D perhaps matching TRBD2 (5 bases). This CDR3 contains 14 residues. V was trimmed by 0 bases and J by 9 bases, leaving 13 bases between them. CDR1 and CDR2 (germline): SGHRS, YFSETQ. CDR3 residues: CASSLGTEGGEQFF. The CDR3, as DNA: TGCGCCAGCAGCTTGGGTACTGAGGGCGGTGAGCAGTTCTTC.

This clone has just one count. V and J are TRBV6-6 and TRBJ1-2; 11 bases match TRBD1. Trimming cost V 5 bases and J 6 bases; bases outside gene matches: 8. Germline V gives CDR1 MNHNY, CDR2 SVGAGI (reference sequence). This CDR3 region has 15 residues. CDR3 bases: TGTGCCAGCAGTACGCAAGGACAGGGGGCTAATGGCTACACCTTC. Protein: CASSTQGQGANGYTF.

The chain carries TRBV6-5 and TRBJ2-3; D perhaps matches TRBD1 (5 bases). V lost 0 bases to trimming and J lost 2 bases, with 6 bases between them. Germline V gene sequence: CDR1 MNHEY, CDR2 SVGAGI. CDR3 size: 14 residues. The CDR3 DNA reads TGTGCCAGCAGTTACTCCGGACACACAGATACGCAGTATTTT. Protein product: CASSYSGHTDTQYF.

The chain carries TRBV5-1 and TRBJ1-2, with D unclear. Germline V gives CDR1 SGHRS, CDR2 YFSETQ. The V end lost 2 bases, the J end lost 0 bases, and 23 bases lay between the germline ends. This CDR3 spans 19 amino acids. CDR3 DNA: TGCGCCAGCAGCTTCCGGCCCGAGACGCTATCAATAGCTAACTATGGCTACACCTTC. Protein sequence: CASSFRPETLSIANYGYTF. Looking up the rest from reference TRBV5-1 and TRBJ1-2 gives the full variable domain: KAGVTQTPRYLIKTRGQQVTLSCSPISGHRSVSWYQQTPGQGLQFLFEYFSETQRNKGNFPGRFSGRQFSNSRSEMNVSTLELGDSALYLCASSFRPETLSIANYGYTFGSGTRLTVV.

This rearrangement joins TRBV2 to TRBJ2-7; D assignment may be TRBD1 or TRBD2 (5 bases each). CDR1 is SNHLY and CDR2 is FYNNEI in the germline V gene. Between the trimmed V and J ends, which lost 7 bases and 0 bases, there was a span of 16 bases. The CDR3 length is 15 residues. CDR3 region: CASTSGTTSSYEQYF. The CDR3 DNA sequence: TGTGCCAGCACGTCAGGGACGACAAGCTCCTACGAGCAGTACTTC.

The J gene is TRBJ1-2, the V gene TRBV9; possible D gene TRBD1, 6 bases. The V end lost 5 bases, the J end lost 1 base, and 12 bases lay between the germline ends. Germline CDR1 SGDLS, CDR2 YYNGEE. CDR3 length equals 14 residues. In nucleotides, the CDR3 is TGTGCCAGCAGGAGGGGGGTGGGTAACTATGGCTACACCTTC. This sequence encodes CASRRGVGNYGYTF.

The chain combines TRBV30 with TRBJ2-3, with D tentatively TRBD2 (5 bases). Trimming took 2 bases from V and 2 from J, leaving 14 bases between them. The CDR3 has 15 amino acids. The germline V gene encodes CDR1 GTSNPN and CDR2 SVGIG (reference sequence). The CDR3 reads CAWSRRGDYTDTQYF. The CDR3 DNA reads TGTGCCTGGAGTCGTCGGGGAGACTACACAGATACGCAGTATTTT.

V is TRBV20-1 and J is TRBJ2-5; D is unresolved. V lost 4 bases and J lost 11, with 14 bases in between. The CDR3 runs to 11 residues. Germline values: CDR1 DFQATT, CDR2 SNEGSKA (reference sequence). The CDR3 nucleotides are TGCAGTGCTACCCGAAGTCAAATACAGTACTTC. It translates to CSATRSQIQYF.

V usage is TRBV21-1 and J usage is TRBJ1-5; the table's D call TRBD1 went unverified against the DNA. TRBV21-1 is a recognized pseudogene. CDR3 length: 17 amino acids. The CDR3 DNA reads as TGTGCCAGCAGCAAAGGGACAGGCCGGGCGAGCAATCAGCCCCAGCATTTT. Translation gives CASSKGTGRASNQPQHF.

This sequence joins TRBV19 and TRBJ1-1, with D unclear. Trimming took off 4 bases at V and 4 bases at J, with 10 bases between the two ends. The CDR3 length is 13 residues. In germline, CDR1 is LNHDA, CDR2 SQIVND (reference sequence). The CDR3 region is CASSSIQVTEAFF. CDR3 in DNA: TGTGCCAGTAGTAGTATTCAGGTCACTGAAGCTTTCTTT.

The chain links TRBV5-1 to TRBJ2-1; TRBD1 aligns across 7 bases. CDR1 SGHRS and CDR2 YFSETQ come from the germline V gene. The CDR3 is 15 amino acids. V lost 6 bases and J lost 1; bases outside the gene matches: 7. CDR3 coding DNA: TGCGCCAGCAACAGTCAGACAGGGTCCTACAATGAGCAGTTCTTC. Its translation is CASNSQTGSYNEQFF.

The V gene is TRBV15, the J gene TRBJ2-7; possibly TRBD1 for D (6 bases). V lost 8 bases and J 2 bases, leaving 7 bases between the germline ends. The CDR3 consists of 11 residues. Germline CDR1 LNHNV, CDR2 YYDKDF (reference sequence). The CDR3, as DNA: TGTGCCACCGGGACAACCTACGAGCAGTACTTC. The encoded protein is CATGTTYEQYF.

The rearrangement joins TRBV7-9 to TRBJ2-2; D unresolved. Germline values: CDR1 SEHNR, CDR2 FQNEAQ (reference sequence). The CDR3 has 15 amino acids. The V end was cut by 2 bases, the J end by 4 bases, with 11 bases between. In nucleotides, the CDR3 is TGTGCCAGCAGCTTATTGAGCGACATCACCGGGGAGCTGTTTTTT. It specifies CASSLLSDITGELFF.